Following are 20 T cell receptor beta chains from one sample sequenced in a study of beta chain features in type 1 diabetes. The whole isolated RNA underwent reverse transcription, so sequencing captured expressed TCRB transcripts. Assay used: immunoSEQ multiplex PCR; TCRdb lists only in-frame clones, some missing. The sample carries 240,000 or so clones, about 71% recorded once. The material sequenced was naive CD4+ T cells from blood. These receptors originate from a man aged 25 to 40 in good health.

Only a few counts were recorded for this clone. This chain uses TRBV18 with TRBJ2-4, with a possible D match to TRBD1 (6 bases). The germline CDR1 and CDR2 sequences are KGHSH and LQKENI. Trimming removed 6 bases from V and 1 base from J, with 10 bases in between. This CDR3 contains 14 residues. CDR3 in DNA: TGTGCCAGCTCCCCCACAGGGGCCAAAAACATTCAGTACTTC. Translating gives CASSPTGAKNIQYF. The entire variable domain, with the rest obtained from reference TRBV18 and TRBJ2-4, is as follows: NAGVMQNPRHLVRRRGQEARLRCSPMKGHSHVYWYRQLPEEGLKFMVYLQKENIIDESGMPKERFSAEFPKEGPSILRIQQVVRGDSAAYFCASSPTGAKNIQYFGAGTRLSVL.

On this clone itself: Additional DNA sequences in this sample encode the identical CDR3. The gene calls are TRBV30 and TRBJ2-1, with 10 bases matching TRBD2. This CDR3 has 15 residues. CDR1 is GTSNPN, CDR2 SVGIG, per germline (reference sequence). V shed 0 bases and J 3 bases; nucleotides not matched to a gene: 2. The CDR3: CAWSVPSGGYNEQFF. The CDR3 region has the DNA TGTGCCTGGAGTGTTCCTAGCGGGGGCTACAATGAGCAGTTCTTC.

J is TRBJ2-4 and V is TRBV7-2; D is possibly TRBD2 (6 bases). CDR3 length: 15 residues. Trimming cost V 1 base and J 8 bases, with 15 bases left between them. Germline-derived CDR1 and CDR2 are SGHTA and FQGNSA. The CDR3 DNA reads TGTGCCAGCAGCTTAGAGGTGCGGCAGCGGGACATTCAGTACTTC. The encoded protein is CASSLEVRQRDIQYF.

V is TRBV7-2 and J is TRBJ2-6; D is unresolved. V was clipped by 4 bases and J by 1 base, with 11 bases between them. Germline-derived CDR1 and CDR2 are SGHTA and FQGNSA. The CDR3 extends over 16 amino acids. The CDR3 DNA is TGTGCCAGCAGCTCGCCGAAAGTATCTGGGGCCAACGTCCTGACTTTC. Its translation: CASSSPKVSGANVLTF.

This clone was seen just once. The chain carries TRBV30 and TRBJ2-1, with 7 bases fitting TRBD2. J was trimmed by 0 bases and V by 7 bases; bases with no gene match: 9. Germline assignment: CDR1 GTSNPN and CDR2 SVGIG (reference sequence). CDR3 length equals 15 residues. CDR3 in amino acids: CAYTSAQSSYNEQFF. CDR3 in DNA: TGTGCCTATACTAGCGCCCAGAGCTCCTACAATGAGCAGTTCTTC.

This CDR3 reads CASSVGGRVGQETQYF. CDR3 coding DNA: TGTGCCAGCAGCGTCGGGGGGCGCGTGGGACAAGAGACCCAGTACTTC. The rearrangement joins TRBV9 to TRBJ2-5, with D possibly TRBD2 on 7 matching bases. The germline V gene has CDR1 SGDLS and CDR2 YYNGEE. V was trimmed by 2 bases and J by 2 bases, leaving 16 bases between them. This CDR3 spans 16 amino acids.

The CDR3 spells CASSQAETRVNEQFF. The CDR3 nucleotides are TGCGCCAGCAGCCAAGCCGAAACAAGAGTTAATGAGCAGTTCTTC. The chain links TRBV4-1 to TRBJ2-1; D is ambiguous. The CDR3 is 15 residues long. V lost 1 base and J 7 bases, leaving 14 bases between the germline ends. Germline assignment: CDR1 MGHRA and CDR2 YSYEKL.

The J gene is TRBJ2-7, the V gene TRBV7-2; D is perhaps TRBD1 (7 bases). Germline CDR1 SGHTA, CDR2 FQGNSA. There are 16 residues in the CDR3. Trimming removed 3 bases at V and 0 bases at J, with 15 bases between. This CDR3 reads CASSLEGQSYSYEQYF. CDR3 nucleotide sequence: TGTGCCAGCAGCTTGGAGGGACAGAGCTACTCCTACGAGCAGTACTTC.

A single count supports this clone. The same CDR3 can be traced to other DNA sequences in this sample. The chain recombines TRBV30 with TRBJ1-5; D gene unclear. The CDR3 totals 13 residues. Deletions cut 1 base from V and 5 bases from J, with 9 bases between. Germline V CDR1 and CDR2: GTSNPN, SVGIG (reference sequence). CDR3 bases: TGTGCCTGGAGTGACGACGGGTATCAGCCCCAGCATTTT. The encoded protein is CAWSDDGYQPQHF.

This chain uses TRBV15 with TRBJ2-3, with D perhaps matching TRBD2 (6 bases). The CDR3 length is 17 residues. Trimming removed 5 bases from V and 2 bases from J, with 20 bases in between. Germline-derived CDR1 and CDR2 are LNHNV and YYDKDF (reference sequence). The chain's CDR3 is CATSPNRGLGITDTQYF. For the CDR3, the DNA is TGTGCCACCAGCCCCAACCGGGGGTTAGGGATCACAGATACGCAGTATTTT.

This chain joins TRBV2 and TRBJ2-3; 9 bases are shared with TRBD1. Looked up from germline, CDR1 is SNHLY and CDR2 is FYNNEI. CDR3 length equals 14 residues. V lost 5 bases and J lost 1; bases outside the gene matches: 1. The CDR3 region is CASSNRGRTDTQYF. DNA of the CDR3: TGTGCCAGCAGTAACAGGGGGCGCACAGATACGCAGTATTTT. The entire variable domain, with the rest obtained from reference TRBV2 and TRBJ2-3, is as follows: EPEVTQTPSHQVTQMGQEVILRCVPISNHLYFYWYRQILGQKVEFLVSFYNNEISEKSEIFDDQFSVERPDGSNFTLKIRSTKLEDSAMYFCASSNRGRTDTQYFGPGTRLTVL.

The chain uses TRBV30 and TRBJ1-6; D remains unclear. Germline V gives CDR1 GTSNPN, CDR2 SVGIG (reference sequence). The CDR3 loop spans 13 amino acids. The germline V and J ends were trimmed by 4 bases and 8 bases, with 12 bases remaining between them. In DNA, the CDR3 is TGTGCCTGGATGCAGGCTGCGGATTCACCCCTCCACTTT. Its protein is CAWMQAADSPLHF.

The V and J genes are TRBV5-1 and TRBJ1-4, with D unclear. The germline V and J ends were trimmed by 6 bases and 4 bases, with 7 bases remaining between them. The CDR3 is 12 amino acids. CDR1 SGHRS and CDR2 YFSETQ come from the germline V gene. CDR3 DNA: TGCGCCAGCAACGGGAGTAATGAAAAACTGTTTTTT. Residues: CASNGSNEKLFF.

The table lists this clone with a few counts. The rearrangement uses TRBV29-1 and TRBJ2-1; 9 nucleotides line up with TRBD2. CDR1 is SQVTM and CDR2 is ANQGSEA in the germline V gene. After removal of 4 bases from V and 8 bases from J, the junction contained 9 bases not matched to a gene. CDR3 length equals 14 residues. CDR3 DNA sequence: TGCAGCGTTGGTGCATTAGCGGGAGTGGATGAGCAGTTCTTC. As protein: CSVGALAGVDEQFF.

The chain employs TRBV7-2 and TRBJ2-1, with D maybe TRBD2 (5 bases). Germline CDR1 is SGHTA and CDR2 is FQGNSA. Deletions cut 3 bases from V and 8 bases from J, with 17 bases between. The CDR3 covers 15 residues. The CDR3 DNA follows: TGTGCCAGCAGCTTCGGTAGCGATGGCGTCGATGAGCAGTTCTTC. It encodes CASSFGSDGVDEQFF.

The rearrangement joins TRBV30 to TRBJ2-2; D possibly uses TRBD1 or TRBD2 (5 bases each). V lost 0 bases and J lost 5, with 13 bases in between. CDR3 length: 15 residues. CDR1 is GTSNPN and CDR2 is SVGIG in the germline V gene (reference sequence). The CDR3 is CAWSVLRGRTGELFF. The CDR3, as DNA: TGTGCCTGGAGTGTACTGAGGGGTCGGACCGGGGAGCTGTTTTTT.

This clone was recorded only once. The chain couples TRBV4-3 to TRBJ1-1; TRBD1 is a possible D gene (5 bases). CDR3 size: 15 residues. Germline loops: CDR1 LGHNA, CDR2 YSLEER. V lost 1 base, J lost 1 base, and 10 bases lay in between. CDR3 residues: CASSQVEGTNTEAFF. The CDR3 bases are TGCGCCAGCAGCCAAGTTGAGGGGACGAACACTGAAGCTTTCTTT.

J is TRBJ2-7 and V is TRBV7-6; D unclear. Looked up from germline, CDR1 is SGHVS and CDR2 is FNYEAQ. Trimming took 0 bases from V and 4 from J, leaving 13 bases between them. CDR3 length equals 15 residues. The DNA of the CDR3 is TGTGCCAGCAGCTTAGCAGGGCAGAATGGGTACGAGCAGTACTTC. It is translated as CASSLAGQNGYEQYF.

This chain links TRBV7-2 with TRBJ2-1, with TRBD2 matching 8 bases. Trimming cost V 5 bases and J 4 bases; bases outside gene matches: 7. Germline-derived CDR1 and CDR2 are SGHTA and FQGNSA. The CDR3 sequence is 15 residues long. DNA for the CDR3: TGTGCCAGCAGCCAGCGGGGGCTCCCATACAATGAGCAGTTCTTC. Protein product: CASSQRGLPYNEQFF.

The chain is built from TRBV29-1 and TRBJ2-7; 9 nucleotides match TRBD1. Trimming removed 6 bases from V and 11 bases from J; junction bases left unmatched: 8. CDR3 size: 11 residues. Germline V lookup: CDR1 SQVTM, CDR2 ANQGSEA. The CDR3 DNA is TGCAGCGTGGCGACAGGGGGAGACAAGTACTTC. This sequence encodes CSVATGGDKYF.